The present T cell receptor beta chain was sequenced within a study of blood T cell repertoires in COVID-19. Study information: Samples taken during acute and convalescent COVID-19 were collected in the United States, Italy and Spain. T cells, B-cell-depleted T cells, or PBMCs provided the cDNA or gDNA that served as material.

V lost 3 bases, J lost 5 bases, and 10 bases lay in between. Germline CDR1 reads SGHTA; CDR2 reads FQGNSA. The CDR3 extends over 13 amino acids. This clone was detected a few times. Per the authors' pipeline: Estimated nucleated cell counts came from reference gene primer amplification. Here immunoSEQ multiplex PCR was the method, and the copy in TCRdb shows in-frame clones only, minus some. V, J and clone size were drawn from that table, and D and trimming were deduced from the DNA. Counted here are 200,000 or so clones, around 85% occurring once; the ten biggest clones make up around 2.2%. This chain connects TRBV7-2 to TRBJ1-1; no reliable D call. Sequencing was carried out using peripheral blood. This receptor was taken from a woman aged 45-60 years with acute or convalescent COVID-19. CDR3 amino acids: CASSFGGHTEAFF. Written as DNA, the CDR3 is TGTGCCAGCAGCTTTGGAGGCCATACTGAAGCTTTCTTT.